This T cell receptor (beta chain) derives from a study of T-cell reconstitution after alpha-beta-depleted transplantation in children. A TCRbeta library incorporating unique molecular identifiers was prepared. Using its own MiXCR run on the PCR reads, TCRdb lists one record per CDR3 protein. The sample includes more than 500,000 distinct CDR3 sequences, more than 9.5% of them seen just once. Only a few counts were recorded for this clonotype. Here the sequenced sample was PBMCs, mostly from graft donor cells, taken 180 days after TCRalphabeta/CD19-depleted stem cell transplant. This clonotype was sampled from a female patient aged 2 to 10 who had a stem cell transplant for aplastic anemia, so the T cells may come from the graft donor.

In DNA form, the CDR3 reads TGCAGTGCCCTGTCAGGGGGCACTGAAGCTTTCTTT. Translating gives CSALSGGTEAFF. V usage is TRBV20-1 and J usage is TRBJ1-1, with 7 bases that match TRBD1. CDR1 and CDR2 (germline): DFQATT, SNEGSKA (reference sequence). V lost 6 bases to trimming and J lost 4 bases; unmatched junction nucleotides: 5. The CDR3 has 12 residues.